The rows below give T cell receptor beta chains drawn from one sample of a study of blood T cell repertoires in COVID-19. Clones were read by immunoSEQ multiplex PCR, and TCRdb kept only the in-frame ones, dropping some. This sample carries about 210,000 clones, approximately 81% of them seen once, and the ten largest clones take around 4.9%. The source material was peripheral blood. The receptors shown here come from a woman of 80 years or more with acute or convalescent COVID-19. The CDR3 runs from the conserved cysteine through the conserved F or W. A D gene is named only where the DNA matches it firmly. Size is omitted from some rows. Given values are once, few, many or a class for expanded clones.

TRBD1	TRBJ2-6	.	TRBV7-2	CASAPGQGAAGANVLTF	TGTGCCAGCGCTCCGGGACAGGGGGCTGCTGGGGCCAACGTCCTGACTTTC
.	TRBJ2-7	.	TRBV12-3/TRBV12-4	CASSHWGRPGYF	TGTGCCAGCAGCCACTGGGGGAGGCCGGGGTACTTC
TRBD1	TRBJ2-5	.	TRBV6-6	CASSSGTVYQETQYF	TGTGCCAGCAGTTCCGGGACAGTGTACCAAGAGACCCAGTACTTC
.	TRBJ2-7	.	TRBV4-3	CASSQDPGQPYEQYF	TGCGCCAGCAGCCAAGACCCTGGACAGCCCTACGAGCAGTACTTC
.	TRBJ1-1	once	TRBV30	CAWSVLWQLNTEAFF	TGTGCCTGGAGTGTTTTGTGGCAACTGAACACTGAAGCTTTCTTT
.	TRBJ2-3	.	TRBV5-4	CASSLVLQRDKTITDTQYF	TGTGCCAGCAGCTTGGTTCTACAGCGCGATAAGACTATCACAGATACGCAGTATTTT
.	TRBJ1-6	once	TRBV18	CASSPPMGGIMNSPLHF	TGTGCCAGCTCACCACCAATGGGAGGTATAATGAATTCACCCCTCCACTTT
TRBD2	TRBJ2-1	once	TRBV9	CASSPRTSGSEGEQFF	TGTGCCAGCAGCCCGCGGACTAGCGGGAGCGAAGGTGAGCAGTTCTTC
.	TRBJ2-7	.	TRBV27	CASSIRDSSYEQYF	TGTGCCAGCAGTATCAGGGATAGCTCCTACGAGCAGTACTTC
TRBD2	TRBJ2-3	.	TRBV9	CASSVVSLAGSPTDTQYF	TGTGCCAGCAGCGTAGTTAGTCTAGCGGGCAGTCCCACAGATACGCAGTATTTT
TRBD1	TRBJ1-2	.	TRBV27	CASSLVGLGQGAGNYGYTF	TGTGCCAGCAGTTTAGTTGGATTGGGACAGGGGGCAGGCAACTATGGCTACACCTTC
TRBD1	TRBJ2-5	.	TRBV10-3	CAISWDRTETQYF	TGTGCCATCAGTTGGGACAGGACGGAGACCCAGTACTTC
.	TRBJ1-4	.	TRBV28	CASSPTGKRNEKLFF	TGTGCCAGCAGCCCAACAGGGAAGAGGAATGAAAAACTGTTTTTT
TRBD1	TRBJ2-2	.	TRBV25-1	CASSDPNRGLTGELFF	TGTGCCAGCAGTGATCCCAACAGGGGGTTGACCGGGGAGCTGTTTTTT
.	TRBJ1-2	.	TRBV28	CASSFVDSNPANYGYTF	TGTGCCAGCAGTTTTGTTGACAGCAATCCCGCTAACTATGGCTACACCTTC
TRBD1	TRBJ2-3	.	TRBV11-2	CASSKRDRGATDTQYF	TGTGCCAGCAGCAAACGGGACAGGGGGGCCACAGATACGCAGTATTTT
.	TRBJ1-1	.	TRBV5-1	CASSLAEGLGEAFF	TGCGCCAGCAGCTTGGCCGAGGGTCTAGGCGAAGCTTTCTTT
.	TRBJ2-7	.	TRBV2	CASSGLAVSYEQYF	TGTGCCAGCAGCGGCTTAGCGGTAAGCTACGAGCAGTACTTC
TRBD1	TRBJ1-2	.	TRBV18	CASSPTGPPGDYGYTF	TGTGCCAGCTCACCGACAGGGCCCCCGGGAGACTATGGCTACACCTTC
TRBD1	TRBJ2-5	.	TRBV29-1	CSAISQGEETQYF	TGCAGCGCTATATCACAGGGGGAAGAGACCCAGTACTTC
TRBD2	TRBJ2-1	.	TRBV7-9	CASSLLAAEQFF	TGTGCCAGCAGCTTGCTAGCGGCCGAGCAGTTCTTC
.	TRBJ1-5	.	TRBV21-1	CASSKGGIQPQHF	TGTGCCAGCAGCAAAGGAGGGATTCAGCCCCAGCATTTT
TRBD2	TRBJ2-7	.	TRBV6-5	CASRLAATYEQYF	TGTGCCAGCAGACTAGCGGCCACCTACGAGCAGTACTTC
.	TRBJ2-1	.	TRBV7-2	CASSPSRGLYNEQFF	TGTGCCAGCAGCCCTAGTCGGGGATTGTACAATGAGCAGTTCTTC
.	TRBJ1-2	.	TRBV6-6	CASSYTPLRGDGYTF	TGTGCCAGCAGTTACACCCCTCTTCGGGGGGATGGCTACACCTTC
TRBD1	TRBJ1-2	.	TRBV4-1	CASSQVDRNYGYTF	TGCGCCAGCAGCCAAGTGGACAGGAACTATGGCTACACCTTC
.	TRBJ2-7	.	TRBV3-1/TRBV3-2	CASSRQANSYEQYF	TGTGCCAGCAGCCGACAGGCGAACTCCTACGAGCAGTACTTC
TRBD2	TRBJ2-7	.	TRBV4-1	CASSHRGRSYEQYF	TGCGCCAGCAGCCACCGCGGGAGGTCCTACGAGCAGTACTTC
TRBD2	TRBJ2-1	.	TRBV29-1	CSAPGLAPWNEQFF	TGCAGCGCACCGGGACTAGCGCCTTGGAATGAGCAGTTCTTC
.	TRBJ2-7	.	TRBV5-1	CASSSGVGLRVYEQYF	TGCGCCAGCAGCTCGGGGGTGGGGTTAAGGGTCTACGAGCAGTACTTC
.	TRBJ1-1	.	TRBV12-3/TRBV12-4	CASRTAINTEAFF	TGTGCCAGCAGGACAGCCATCAACACTGAAGCTTTCTTT
TRBD2	TRBJ2-5	.	TRBV2	CASHPAGGSQYF	TGTGCCAGCCATCCAGCGGGAGGATCCCAGTACTTC
.	TRBJ1-4	.	TRBV18	CASSPRKETDEKLFF	TGTGCCAGCTCACCACGAAAGGAGACTGATGAAAAACTGTTTTTT